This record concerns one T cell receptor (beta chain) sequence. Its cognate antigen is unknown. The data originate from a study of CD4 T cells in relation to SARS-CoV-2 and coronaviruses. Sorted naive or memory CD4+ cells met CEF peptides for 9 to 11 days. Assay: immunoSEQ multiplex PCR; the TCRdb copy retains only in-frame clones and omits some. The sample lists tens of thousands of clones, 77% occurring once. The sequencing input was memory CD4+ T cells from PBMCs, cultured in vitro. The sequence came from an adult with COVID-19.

The CDR3 DNA reads as TGCGCCAGCAGCCAAGAGCGGGGCAATGAGCAGTTCTTC. Its protein product is CASSQERGNEQFF. The chain joins TRBV4-3 to TRBJ2-1; D perhaps matches TRBD2 (6 bases). Germline V CDR1 and CDR2: LGHNA, YSLEER. This CDR3 region has 13 residues. V was trimmed by 0 bases and J by 6 bases, leaving 6 bases between them.